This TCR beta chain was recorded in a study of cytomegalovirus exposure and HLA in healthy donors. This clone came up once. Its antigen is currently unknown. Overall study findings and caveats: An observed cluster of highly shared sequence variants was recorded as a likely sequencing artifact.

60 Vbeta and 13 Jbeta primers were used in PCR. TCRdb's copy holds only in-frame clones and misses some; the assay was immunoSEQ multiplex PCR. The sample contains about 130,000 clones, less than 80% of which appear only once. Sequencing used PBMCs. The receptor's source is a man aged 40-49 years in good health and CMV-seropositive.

CDR3 bases: TGTGCCAGCAGTTTTCGAGGGCCGAGCGGTGAAAAACTGTTTTTT. Amino acids: CASSFRGPSGEKLFF. The chain carries TRBV27 and TRBJ1-4; no definite D call. CDR3 size: 15 residues. Germline CDR1 is MNHEY and CDR2 is SMNVEV (reference sequence). V lost 3 bases and J 7 bases, leaving 15 bases between the germline ends.